The 14 T cell receptor beta chains below were found in one sample sequenced in a study of T cell repertoires in ileal Crohn's disease. TCRdb's copy holds only in-frame clones and misses some; the assay was immunoSEQ multiplex PCR. The data show 30,000 to 35,000 clones, with about four fifths seen just once and under 20% held by the top ten. The sequenced sample was ileal tissue. The receptors shown here come from an adult with Crohn's disease.

The V call is TRBV7-2, the J call TRBJ2-5, with 13 positions matching TRBD2. CDR3 length: 19 residues. V lost 2 bases, J lost 5 bases, and 14 bases stayed unmatched. Germline lookup yields CDR1 SGHTA and CDR2 FQGNSA. CDR3 sequence: CASSLTRLAGGLLGETQYF. The DNA for the CDR3 is TGTGCCAGCAGCTTAACTAGACTAGCGGGAGGCCTTCTGGGGGAGACCCAGTACTTC.

The V gene is TRBV6-1, the J gene TRBJ2-7; TRBD2 matches at 14 bases. From germline, CDR1 is MNHNS and CDR2 SASEGT. The CDR3 is 14 amino acids. The junction had 6 bases not matched to a gene; V was cut back by 7 bases and J by 7 bases. CDR3 sequence (DNA): TGTGCCAGCAAAGGGACTAGCGGGAGTTATGAGCAGTACTTC. As protein: CASKGTSGSYEQYF.

The chain links TRBV5-4 to TRBJ2-1; tentatively, D is TRBD2 (5 bases). The germline V and J ends were trimmed by 0 bases and 4 bases, with 11 bases remaining between them. Germline-derived CDR1 and CDR2 are SGHNT and YYREEE (reference sequence). This CDR3 has 15 amino acids. DNA of the CDR3: TGTGCCAGCAGCTTGGCGGGGTGGCGATACAATGAGCAGTTCTTC. Translation: CASSLAGWRYNEQFF.

J is TRBJ2-3 and V is TRBV4-2, with 9 bases identical to TRBD2. The CDR3 is 15 amino acids. CDR1 LGHNA and CDR2 YNFKEQ come from the germline V gene. After removal of 2 bases from V and 2 bases from J, the junction contained 2 bases not matched to a gene. This CDR3 is CASSQLAGLTDTQYF. CDR3 bases: TGTGCCAGCAGCCAACTAGCGGGACTCACAGATACGCAGTATTTT.

The V gene is TRBV9, the J gene TRBJ2-1; D unclear. This CDR3 is 13 amino acids long. The germline V and J ends were trimmed by 0 bases and 5 bases, with 6 bases remaining between them. The germline V gene encodes CDR1 SGDLS and CDR2 YYNGEE. The CDR3 DNA sequence: TGTGCCAGCAGCGTAGATCTCCACAATGAGCAGTTCTTC. As protein: CASSVDLHNEQFF.

The J gene is TRBJ2-6, the V gene TRBV10-1; D is ambiguous. There are 15 residues in the CDR3. The germline V gene has CDR1 WNHNN and CDR2 SYGVQD (reference sequence). V lost 0 bases and J 2 bases, leaving 5 bases between the germline ends. CDR3 bases: TGCGCCAGCAGTGAGTCCGGTCCTGGGGCCAACGTCCTGACTTTC. Protein: CASSESGPGANVLTF.

CDR3 bases: TGTGCCAGCTCACCATGGGCCTCAGGCACTGAAGCTTTCTTT. Its translation: CASSPWASGTEAFF. This rearrangement joins TRBV18 to TRBJ1-1, with D unresolved. V was clipped by 2 bases and J by 4 bases, with 11 bases between them. From germline, CDR1 is KGHSH and CDR2 LQKENI. The CDR3 contains 14 residues.

The V gene is TRBV7-2, the J gene TRBJ1-5; the D is unclear. The germline V and J ends were trimmed by 5 bases and 5 bases, with 16 bases remaining between them. The CDR3 extends over 15 amino acids. The germline gives CDR1 SGHTA, CDR2 FQGNSA. The CDR3 DNA reads as TGTGCCAGCAGCCTCATCCTCACAGAGCATCAGCCCCAGCATTTT. Translation gives CASSLILTEHQPQHF.

V usage is TRBV5-1 and J usage is TRBJ1-1, with a possible D match to TRBD1 (6 bases). This CDR3 spans 14 amino acids. The V gene lost 5 bases and the J gene lost 1 base, with 12 bases spanning the gap. Germline V CDR1 and CDR2: SGHRS, YFSETQ. CDR3 residues: CASSNGQPNTEAFF. Here the CDR3 DNA reads TGCGCCAGCAGTAACGGACAGCCGAACACTGAAGCTTTCTTT.

This chain joins TRBV2 and TRBJ2-7; no firm D call. From germline, CDR1 is SNHLY and CDR2 FYNNEI. V was pared by 5 bases and J by 2 bases, with 10 bases between. This CDR3 spans 13 amino acids. Here the CDR3 reads CASSLRQAYEQYF. CDR3 nucleotide sequence: TGTGCCAGCAGTCTAAGACAAGCCTACGAGCAGTACTTC.

This clone was seen a few times. The V and J genes are TRBV6-6 and TRBJ1-1, with 8 bases fitting TRBD1. Germline CDR1 is MNHNY and CDR2 is SVGAGI (reference sequence). J was trimmed by 7 bases and V by 4 bases; bases with no gene match: 11. The CDR3 runs 15 residues. This CDR3 reads CASSSLTGDGSEAFF. In DNA, the CDR3 is TGTGCCAGCAGTTCCTTGACAGGGGATGGGAGTGAAGCTTTCTTT.

The J gene is TRBJ1-2, the V gene TRBV19, with 7 bases aligning to TRBD1. V was clipped by 5 bases and J by 7 bases; unmatched bases: 10. The CDR3 is made up of 14 amino acids. The germline V gene encodes CDR1 LNHDA and CDR2 SQIVND (reference sequence). CDR3 bases: TGTGCCAGTAGTGAGAACAGGGGTCTTGGTGGCTACACCTTC. As protein: CASSENRGLGGYTF.

The V and J genes are TRBV18 and TRBJ1-1, with D unclear. Trimming took off 6 bases at V and 0 bases at J, with 8 bases between the two ends. This CDR3 has 13 residues. Germline V gene data show CDR1 as KGHSH and CDR2 as LQKENI. The CDR3: CASSRGLNTEAFF. CDR3 DNA: TGTGCCAGCTCGCGCGGGTTGAACACTGAAGCTTTCTTT.

This sequence joins TRBV15 and TRBJ2-7; D is perhaps TRBD2 (6 bases). Germline-derived CDR1 and CDR2 are LNHNV and YYDKDF (reference sequence). The CDR3 loop spans 14 amino acids. The germline V and J ends were trimmed by 1 base and 5 bases, with 12 bases remaining between them. CDR3 loop: CATSRGGVYDEQYF. Here the CDR3 DNA reads TGTGCCACCAGCAGAGGGGGGGTATACGACGAGCAGTACTTC.